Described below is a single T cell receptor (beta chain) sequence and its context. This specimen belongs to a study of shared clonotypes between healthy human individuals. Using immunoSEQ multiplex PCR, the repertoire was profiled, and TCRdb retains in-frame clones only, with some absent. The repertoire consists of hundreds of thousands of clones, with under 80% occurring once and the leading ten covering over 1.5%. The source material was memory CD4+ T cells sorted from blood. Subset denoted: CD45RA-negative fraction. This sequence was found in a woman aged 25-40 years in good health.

The DNA for the CDR3 is TGTGCCAGCTCACCGGGCAGATCCCCGGAGACCCAGTACTTC. Protein product: CASSPGRSPETQYF. The chain recombines TRBV18 with TRBJ2-5; D remains unclear. This CDR3 is 14 amino acids long. Germline V CDR1 and CDR2: KGHSH, LQKENI. Trimming removed 3 bases from V and 5 bases from J, with 13 bases in between. The whole variable domain, filled in from reference TRBV18 and TRBJ2-5, reads NAGVMQNPRHLVRRRGQEARLRCSPMKGHSHVYWYRQLPEEGLKFMVYLQKENIIDESGMPKERFSAEFPKEGPSILRIQQVVRGDSAAYFCASSPGRSPETQYFGPGTRLLVL.